The rows below give T cell receptor beta chains drawn from one sample of a study of cytomegalovirus exposure and HLA in healthy donors. Some clones are missing from TCRdb's copy, which holds only in-frame ones; the method was immunoSEQ multiplex PCR. The sample lists under 75,000 clones; over 90% were seen once. The sample comprised PBMCs. The receptors were sampled from a man between 18 and 35 years old in good health and CMV-seropositive. CDR3s include the opening cysteine and the closing phenylalanine or tryptophan. Each record gives: J gene, D gene, clone size, V gene, CDR3 DNA, CDR3 protein. The D gene is left open where the match is weak. Size values are once, few and many counts, or a class for expanded clones, and some rows have none.

j_gene: TRBJ2-5; d_gene: NA; abundance: NA; v_gene: TRBV18; CDR3nt: TGTGCCAGCTCCCCTTACACGGGGATGGAGACCCAGTACTTC; CDR3aa: CASSPYTGMETQYF
j_gene: TRBJ2-1; d_gene: NA; abundance: NA; v_gene: TRBV7-3; CDR3nt: TGTGCCAGCAGTGATCAAACCGGAGGTGAGCAGTTCTTC; CDR3aa: CASSDQTGGEQFF
j_gene: TRBJ2-5; d_gene: NA; abundance: NA; v_gene: TRBV5-1; CDR3nt: TGCGCCAGCAGCTTGAGGGGTGTGGAGACCCAGTACTTC; CDR3aa: CASSLRGVETQYF
j_gene: TRBJ2-2; d_gene: NA; abundance: NA; v_gene: TRBV6-4; CDR3nt: TGTGCCAGCAGTGACTCGAGGGACACCGGGGAGCTGTTTTTT; CDR3aa: CASSDSRDTGELFF
j_gene: TRBJ2-2; d_gene: NA; abundance: NA; v_gene: TRBV18; CDR3nt: TGTGCCAGCTCACCACCTCAGGGGCCCAACACCGGGGAGCTGTTTTTT; CDR3aa: CASSPPQGPNTGELFF
j_gene: TRBJ2-1; d_gene: TRBD2; abundance: NA; v_gene: TRBV28; CDR3nt: TGTGCCAGCACCAGTTTGCTAGCGGGAGCCAATGAGCAGTTCTTC; CDR3aa: CASTSLLAGANEQFF
j_gene: TRBJ2-7; d_gene: TRBD2; abundance: NA; v_gene: TRBV27; CDR3nt: TGTGCCAGCAGCCTCAGCGGGAGATATGTCTACGAGCAGTACTTC; CDR3aa: CASSLSGRYVYEQYF
j_gene: TRBJ2-1; d_gene: NA; abundance: NA; v_gene: TRBV4-1; CDR3nt: TGCGCCAGCAGCCAGCACGATTTAGGAGGGTCATACAATGAGCAGTTCTTC; CDR3aa: CASSQHDLGGSYNEQFF
j_gene: TRBJ2-5; d_gene: NA; abundance: NA; v_gene: TRBV10-2; CDR3nt: TGCGCCAGCAGTGAGGGGGCAGTCAGGGTCCGAGAGACCCAGTACTTC; CDR3aa: CASSEGAVRVRETQYF
j_gene: TRBJ2-7; d_gene: TRBD1; abundance: NA; v_gene: TRBV28; CDR3nt: TGTGCCAGCAGCCCCGGCGGGGACAGGGATACCTACGAGCAGTACTTC; CDR3aa: CASSPGGDRDTYEQYF
j_gene: TRBJ1-4; d_gene: TRBD1; abundance: NA; v_gene: TRBV5-1; CDR3nt: TGCGCCAGCAGCATTGGCGGGACAGGCACTAATGAAAAACTGTTTTTT; CDR3aa: CASSIGGTGTNEKLFF
j_gene: TRBJ2-1; d_gene: TRBD2; abundance: NA; v_gene: TRBV5-1; CDR3nt: TGCGCCAGCAGCTTGGAGCTAGCGGGAGGGCGGCTCACCTACAATGAGCAGTTCTTC; CDR3aa: CASSLELAGGRLTYNEQFF
j_gene: TRBJ1-1; d_gene: NA; abundance: NA; v_gene: TRBV4-2; CDR3nt: TGTGCCAGCAGCCAAGAAAGTGGCAGGAACACTGAAGCTTTCTTT; CDR3aa: CASSQESGRNTEAFF
j_gene: TRBJ2-5; d_gene: NA; abundance: once; v_gene: TRBV7-2; CDR3nt: TGTGCCAGCAGCTATGGGCCCGCGGGGACCCAGTACTTC; CDR3aa: CASSYGPAGTQYF
j_gene: TRBJ2-1; d_gene: NA; abundance: NA; v_gene: TRBV2; CDR3nt: TGTGCCAGCCTTGATTTGGGGCCGGATGAGCAGTTCTTC; CDR3aa: CASLDLGPDEQFF
j_gene: TRBJ1-2; d_gene: NA; abundance: once; v_gene: TRBV5-1; CDR3nt: TGCGCCAGCAGCTTGGCCCAGGGTCTTGGCTACACCTTC; CDR3aa: CASSLAQGLGYTF
j_gene: TRBJ2-3; d_gene: TRBD2; abundance: NA; v_gene: TRBV5-1; CDR3nt: TGCGCCAGCAGCTACCTAGCGGGAGCAAAAGATACGCAGTATTTT; CDR3aa: CASSYLAGAKDTQYF
j_gene: TRBJ1-2; d_gene: NA; abundance: NA; v_gene: TRBV28; CDR3nt: TGTGCCAGCAGCTCTCTCAGGGACAAATATGGCTACACCTTC; CDR3aa: CASSSLRDKYGYTF
j_gene: TRBJ2-1; d_gene: TRBD1; abundance: once; v_gene: TRBV5-4; CDR3nt: TGTGCCAGCAGCTTGGACCGGGACAGGGGGCTGAATGAGCAGTTCTTC; CDR3aa: CASSLDRDRGLNEQFF
j_gene: TRBJ2-7; d_gene: TRBD2; abundance: NA; v_gene: TRBV2; CDR3nt: TGTGCCAGCAGTGCCGGGACTACATACTACGAGCAGTACTTC; CDR3aa: CASSAGTTYYEQYF
j_gene: TRBJ2-2; d_gene: NA; abundance: NA; v_gene: TRBV27; CDR3nt: TGTGCCAGCAGCCCCTCCGGCACCGGGGAGCTGTTTTTT; CDR3aa: CASSPSGTGELFF
j_gene: TRBJ2-1; d_gene: TRBD2; abundance: NA; v_gene: TRBV7-2; CDR3nt: TGTGCCAGCAGCCAAGGACTAGCGGGAGTCCCCAACAATGAGCAGTTCTTC; CDR3aa: CASSQGLAGVPNNEQFF
j_gene: TRBJ2-3; d_gene: NA; abundance: NA; v_gene: TRBV7-9; CDR3nt: TGTGCCAGCAGCTTAGCGCGACCGGGTTGGGATACGCAGTATTTT; CDR3aa: CASSLARPGWDTQYF
j_gene: TRBJ2-6; d_gene: NA; abundance: NA; v_gene: TRBV6-4; CDR3nt: TGTGCCAGCAGTGTCGGCAGGCAGGGTACAGGGGCCAACGTCCTGACTTTC; CDR3aa: CASSVGRQGTGANVLTF
j_gene: TRBJ2-7; d_gene: TRBD2; abundance: once; v_gene: TRBV27; CDR3nt: TGTGCCAGCAGTGTCGACATAGCGGGAGAACCTCGGGAGCAGTACTTC; CDR3aa: CASSVDIAGEPREQYF
j_gene: TRBJ2-2; d_gene: NA; abundance: NA; v_gene: TRBV6-1; CDR3nt: TGTGCCATCGGAGGGAGGAACACCGGGGAGCTGTTTTTT; CDR3aa: CAIGGRNTGELFF
j_gene: TRBJ1-5; d_gene: TRBD1; abundance: NA; v_gene: TRBV6-5; CDR3nt: TGTGCCAGCAGTTGGACAGGGATCAATCAGCCCCAGCATTTT; CDR3aa: CASSWTGINQPQHF
j_gene: TRBJ1-1; d_gene: TRBD1; abundance: NA; v_gene: TRBV2; CDR3nt: TGTGCCAGCAGTAGTGGACAGGTTGTTCTCTTGCGCACTGAAGCTTTCTTT; CDR3aa: CASSSGQVVLLRTEAFF
j_gene: TRBJ2-1; d_gene: NA; abundance: NA; v_gene: TRBV5-1; CDR3nt: TGCGCCAGCAGCTTGGACGGGCTAGCGCTAAGCCCCAATGAGCAGTTCTTC; CDR3aa: CASSLDGLALSPNEQFF
j_gene: TRBJ2-7; d_gene: NA; abundance: NA; v_gene: TRBV9; CDR3nt: TGTGCCAGCAGCGTAGGTGGCGGGGACCCCTACGAGCAGTACTTC; CDR3aa: CASSVGGGDPYEQYF
j_gene: TRBJ2-7; d_gene: TRBD1; abundance: NA; v_gene: TRBV28; CDR3nt: TGTGCCAGCAGTATGGGTCACAGGGGGCCCTACGAGCAGTACTTC; CDR3aa: CASSMGHRGPYEQYF
j_gene: TRBJ2-5; d_gene: NA; abundance: NA; v_gene: TRBV27; CDR3nt: TGTGCCAGCAGTTTCCAGTACCAAGAGACCCAGTACTTC; CDR3aa: CASSFQYQETQYF
j_gene: TRBJ2-3; d_gene: NA; abundance: NA; v_gene: TRBV6-4; CDR3nt: TGTGCCAGCAGTGAGGAGGGGAGCGAATCAGATACGCAGTATTTT; CDR3aa: CASSEEGSESDTQYF
j_gene: TRBJ2-5; d_gene: NA; abundance: NA; v_gene: TRBV18; CDR3nt: TGTGCCAGCTCACCACCTGTTCGTTCGGAGACCCAGTACTTC; CDR3aa: CASSPPVRSETQYF
j_gene: TRBJ2-6; d_gene: TRBD2; abundance: NA; v_gene: TRBV5-4; CDR3nt: TGTGCCAGCAGCGTCGGGGGGTTCTCTGGGGCCAACGTCCTGACTTTC; CDR3aa: CASSVGGFSGANVLTF
j_gene: TRBJ2-3; d_gene: TRBD2; abundance: NA; v_gene: TRBV11-2; CDR3nt: TGTGCCAGCACCCAGGAGCGGGGCAGCACAGATACGCAGTATTTT; CDR3aa: CASTQERGSTDTQYF
j_gene: TRBJ2-1; d_gene: TRBD2; abundance: NA; v_gene: TRBV11-2; CDR3nt: TGTGCCAGCAGCCCGTCGGGACTAGCGGGAAACAATGAGCAGTTCTTC; CDR3aa: CASSPSGLAGNNEQFF
j_gene: TRBJ2-2; d_gene: TRBD2; abundance: NA; v_gene: TRBV11-1; CDR3nt: TGTGCCAGCAGCTCGATGACTAGCGGGAGGGGAACCGGGGAGCTGTTTTTT; CDR3aa: CASSSMTSGRGTGELFF
j_gene: TRBJ2-1; d_gene: NA; abundance: NA; v_gene: TRBV9; CDR3nt: TGTGCCAGCAGCGTATTAATAGGGCGGGAAGGCTCCTACAATGAGCAGTTCTTC; CDR3aa: CASSVLIGREGSYNEQFF
j_gene: TRBJ1-1; d_gene: TRBD1; abundance: NA; v_gene: TRBV11-2; CDR3nt: TGTGCCAGCAGCCTCCTGACAGGGGTAAGCACTGAAGCTTTCTTT; CDR3aa: CASSLLTGVSTEAFF
j_gene: TRBJ2-1; d_gene: NA; abundance: NA; v_gene: TRBV5-4; CDR3nt: TGTGCCAGCAGCTTGGATGTTAGCAACAATGAGCAGTTCTTC; CDR3aa: CASSLDVSNNEQFF
j_gene: TRBJ1-1; d_gene: NA; abundance: NA; v_gene: TRBV15; CDR3nt: TGTGCCACCAGCGAGGCCAGGGGATGGTTAAGATCTGAAGCTTTCTTT; CDR3aa: CATSEARGWLRSEAFF
j_gene: TRBJ1-5; d_gene: NA; abundance: NA; v_gene: TRBV4-2; CDR3nt: TGTGCCAGCAGCCCAGGGGTGAATGTAGGAGGCGGAAGGCAGCCCCAGCATTTT; CDR3aa: CASSPGVNVGGGRQPQHF
j_gene: TRBJ1-2; d_gene: TRBD1; abundance: NA; v_gene: TRBV28; CDR3nt: TGTGCCAGCAGATCGGGAGGGGGCGTATCTATCTATGGCTACACCTTC; CDR3aa: CASRSGGGVSIYGYTF
j_gene: TRBJ2-7; d_gene: NA; abundance: NA; v_gene: TRBV6-1; CDR3nt: TGTGCCAGCACCCCCGATAGCACCTCCTACGAGCAGTACTTC; CDR3aa: CASTPDSTSYEQYF
j_gene: TRBJ2-7; d_gene: TRBD1; abundance: NA; v_gene: TRBV30; CDR3nt: TGTGCCTGTTCCAGGACAGGGGCAATCTCCTACGAGCAGTACTTC; CDR3aa: CACSRTGAISYEQYF
j_gene: TRBJ1-5; d_gene: TRBD1; abundance: NA; v_gene: TRBV19; CDR3nt: TGTGCCAGTCGGACAGGGAATAGCAATCAGCCCCAGCATTTT; CDR3aa: CASRTGNSNQPQHF
j_gene: TRBJ2-1; d_gene: NA; abundance: once; v_gene: TRBV29-1; CDR3nt: TGCAGCGTTGAAGGGCCCACAGGACTAACCGAATTACCGCCCAATGAGCAGTTCTTC; CDR3aa: CSVEGPTGLTELPPNEQFF
j_gene: TRBJ1-3; d_gene: NA; abundance: once; v_gene: TRBV28; CDR3nt: TGTGCCAGCAGTTTCCCCGGACTGTACTCTGGAAACACCATATATTTT; CDR3aa: CASSFPGLYSGNTIYF
j_gene: TRBJ2-7; d_gene: NA; abundance: NA; v_gene: TRBV5-1; CDR3nt: TGCGCCAGCAGCATCGGGACAATTAGACTTGAGAGCTCCTACGAGCAGTACTTC; CDR3aa: CASSIGTIRLESSYEQYF
j_gene: TRBJ2-7; d_gene: TRBD1; abundance: NA; v_gene: TRBV2; CDR3nt: TGTGCCAGCGGAACGGACAGGGTCCACGAGCAGTACTTC; CDR3aa: CASGTDRVHEQYF
j_gene: TRBJ1-2; d_gene: TRBD1; abundance: NA; v_gene: TRBV29-1; CDR3nt: TGCAGCGTTGAGGTTGGACAGGGCTATGGCTACACCTTC; CDR3aa: CSVEVGQGYGYTF
j_gene: TRBJ2-7; d_gene: NA; abundance: NA; v_gene: TRBV6-1; CDR3nt: TGTGCCAGCAGTGAAGGTCGAATTTCCGGGACAGCGGGCTACGAGCAGTACTTC; CDR3aa: CASSEGRISGTAGYEQYF
j_gene: TRBJ1-5; d_gene: NA; abundance: few; v_gene: TRBV29-1; CDR3nt: TGCAGCGTTGTTTATGGGGCGGGCAATCAGCCCCAGCATTTT; CDR3aa: CSVVYGAGNQPQHF